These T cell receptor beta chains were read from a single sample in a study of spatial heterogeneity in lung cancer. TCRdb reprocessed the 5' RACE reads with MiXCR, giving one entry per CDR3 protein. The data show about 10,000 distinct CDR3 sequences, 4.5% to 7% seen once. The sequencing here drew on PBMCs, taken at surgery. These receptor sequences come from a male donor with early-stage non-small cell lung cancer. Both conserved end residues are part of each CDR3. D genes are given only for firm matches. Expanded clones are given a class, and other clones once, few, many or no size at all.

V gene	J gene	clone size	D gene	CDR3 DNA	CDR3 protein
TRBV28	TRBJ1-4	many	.	TGTGCCAGCAGCCTATCCGGAGATAATGAAAAACTGTTTTTT	CASSLSGDNEKLFF
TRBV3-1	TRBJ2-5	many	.	TGTGCCAGCAGCATTACTAGCAAAGAGACCCAGTACTTC	CASSITSKETQYF
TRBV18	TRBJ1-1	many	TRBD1	TGTGCCAGCTCACCACCGGGACAGGGACGAGGCACTGAAGCTTTCTTT	CASSPPGQGRGTEAFF
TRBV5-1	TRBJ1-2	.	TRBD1	TGCGCCAGCACCGTCCAGGGGGAGGGCTACACCTTC	CASTVQGEGYTF
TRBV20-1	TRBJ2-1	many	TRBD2	TGCAGTGCCTGGACTAGCGGGAGGGAATACAATGAGCAGTTCTTC	CSAWTSGREYNEQFF
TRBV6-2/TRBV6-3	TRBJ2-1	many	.	TGTGCCAGCAGTTTGGCGGGGGCCGGGAGTGAGCAGTTCTTC	CASSLAGAGSEQFF
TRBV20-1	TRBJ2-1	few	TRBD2	TGCAGTGCTAGAGATGGGACTAGCGGCTACAATGAGCAGTTCTTC	CSARDGTSGYNEQFF
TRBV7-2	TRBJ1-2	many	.	TGTGCCAGCAGCTTATGGGGTCAGGACGACTACACCTTC	CASSLWGQDDYTF
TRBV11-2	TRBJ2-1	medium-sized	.	TGTGCCAGCAGCTTAGGGATTGCATCACGGCGGGTATACAATGAGCAGTTCTTC	CASSLGIASRRVYNEQFF
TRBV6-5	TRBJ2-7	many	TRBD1	TGTGCCAGCAGTTACAGCTGGGACAGCTCATACTACGAGCAGTACTTC	CASSYSWDSSYYEQYF
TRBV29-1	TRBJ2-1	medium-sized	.	TGCAGCGTTGGCCAGAATTACAATGAGCAGTTCTTC	CSVGQNYNEQFF
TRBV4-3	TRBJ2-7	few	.	TGCGCCAGCAGCCAGGCCTCAGAGGGTCGCGAGCAGTACTTC	CASSQASEGREQYF
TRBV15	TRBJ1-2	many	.	TGTGCCACCAGCAGAGTACCTTATGGCTACACCTTC	CATSRVPYGYTF
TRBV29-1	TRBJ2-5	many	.	TGCAGCGTTGAACGGAACCAAGAGACCCAGTACTTC	CSVERNQETQYF
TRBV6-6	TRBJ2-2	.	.	TGTGCCAGCCGGGGGGCGAATGGGAATAGCGGGGAGCTGTTTTTT	CASRGANGNSGELFF
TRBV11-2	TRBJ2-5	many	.	TGTGCCAGCAGCCTACAGGGAAGTGGAGAGACCCAGTACTTC	CASSLQGSGETQYF
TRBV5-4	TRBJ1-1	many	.	TGTGCCAGCAGCTTGGTTGGGGACCGCACTGAAGCTTTCTTT	CASSLVGDRTEAFF
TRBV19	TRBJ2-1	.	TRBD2	TGTGCCACGCTAGCGGGGGGCTGGAATGAGCAGTTCTTC	CATLAGGWNEQFF